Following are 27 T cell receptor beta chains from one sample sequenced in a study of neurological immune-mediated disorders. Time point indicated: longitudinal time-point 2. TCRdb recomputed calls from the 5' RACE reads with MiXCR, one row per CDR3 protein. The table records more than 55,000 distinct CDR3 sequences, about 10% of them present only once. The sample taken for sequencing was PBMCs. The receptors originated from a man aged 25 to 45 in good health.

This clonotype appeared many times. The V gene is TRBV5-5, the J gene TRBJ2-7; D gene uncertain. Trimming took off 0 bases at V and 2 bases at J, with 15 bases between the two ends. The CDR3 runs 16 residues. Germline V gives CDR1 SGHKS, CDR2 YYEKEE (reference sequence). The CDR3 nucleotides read TGTGCCAGCAGCTTGGCCAGGACCGGGTGGGCCTACGAGCAGTACTTC. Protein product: CASSLARTGWAYEQYF.

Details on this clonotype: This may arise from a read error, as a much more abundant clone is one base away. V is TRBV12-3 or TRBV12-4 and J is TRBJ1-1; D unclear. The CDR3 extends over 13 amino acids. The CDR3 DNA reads TGTGCCAGCAGTTTCGTCTGGGAAGCTGACGCTTTCTTT. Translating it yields CASSFVWEADAFF.

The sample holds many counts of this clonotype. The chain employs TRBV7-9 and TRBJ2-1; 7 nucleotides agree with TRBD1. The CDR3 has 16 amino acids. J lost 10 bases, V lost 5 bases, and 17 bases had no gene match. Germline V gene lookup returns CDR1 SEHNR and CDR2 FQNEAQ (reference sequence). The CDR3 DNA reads TGTGCCAGCAGCCATAAGGGACCCGAAGGGGGCGGCGAGCAGTTCTTC. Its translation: CASSHKGPEGGGEQFF.

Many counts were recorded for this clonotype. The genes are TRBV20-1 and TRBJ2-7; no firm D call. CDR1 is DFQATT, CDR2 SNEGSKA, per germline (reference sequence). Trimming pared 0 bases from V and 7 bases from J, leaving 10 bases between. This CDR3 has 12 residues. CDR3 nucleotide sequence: TGCAGTGCTAGAGATCAATTGGGGGAGCAGTACTTC. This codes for CSARDQLGEQYF.

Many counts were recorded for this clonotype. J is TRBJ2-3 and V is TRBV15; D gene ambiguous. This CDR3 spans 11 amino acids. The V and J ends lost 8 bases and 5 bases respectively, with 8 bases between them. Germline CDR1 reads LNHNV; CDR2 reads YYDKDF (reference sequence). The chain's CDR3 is CATVTGDTQYF. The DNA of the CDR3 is TGTGCCACCGTTACTGGAGATACGCAGTATTTT.

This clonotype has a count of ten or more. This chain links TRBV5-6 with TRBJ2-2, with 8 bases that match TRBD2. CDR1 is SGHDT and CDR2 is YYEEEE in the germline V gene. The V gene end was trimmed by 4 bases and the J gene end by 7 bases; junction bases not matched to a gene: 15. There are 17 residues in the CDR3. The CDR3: CASSPSVAGTYGGELFF. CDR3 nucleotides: TGTGCCAGCAGCCCCTCAGTAGCGGGAACCTATGGCGGGGAGCTGTTTTTT.

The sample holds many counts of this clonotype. CDR3 loop: CASSPNSGTDTQYF. The CDR3 DNA follows: TGCGCCAGCAGCCCTAACTCTGGCACAGATACGCAGTATTTT. This rearrangement joins TRBV5-1 to TRBJ2-3, with D unclear. The CDR3 is made up of 14 amino acids. The germline gives CDR1 SGHRS, CDR2 YFSETQ. V lost 4 bases, J lost 1 base, and 10 bases lay in between.

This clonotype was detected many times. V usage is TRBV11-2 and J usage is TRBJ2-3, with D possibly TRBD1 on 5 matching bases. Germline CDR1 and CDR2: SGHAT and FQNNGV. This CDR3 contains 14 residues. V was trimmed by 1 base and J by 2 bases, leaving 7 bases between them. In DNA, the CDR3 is TGTGCCAGCAGCTTAGTGGGGCCCACAGATACGCAGTATTTT. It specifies CASSLVGPTDTQYF.

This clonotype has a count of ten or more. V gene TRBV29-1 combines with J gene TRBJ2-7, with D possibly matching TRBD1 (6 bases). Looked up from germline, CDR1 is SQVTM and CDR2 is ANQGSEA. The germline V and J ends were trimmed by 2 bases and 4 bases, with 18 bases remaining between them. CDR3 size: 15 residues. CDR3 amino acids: CSVENVRGARYEQYF. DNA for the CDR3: TGCAGCGTTGAAAACGTCAGGGGAGCCCGGTACGAGCAGTACTTC.

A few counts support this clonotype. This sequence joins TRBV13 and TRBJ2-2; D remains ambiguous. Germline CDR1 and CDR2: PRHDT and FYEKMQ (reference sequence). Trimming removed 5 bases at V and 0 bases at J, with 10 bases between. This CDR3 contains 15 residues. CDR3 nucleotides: TGTGCCAGCAGCCACGAAATTGCGAACACCGGGGAGCTGTTTTTT. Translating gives CASSHEIANTGELFF.

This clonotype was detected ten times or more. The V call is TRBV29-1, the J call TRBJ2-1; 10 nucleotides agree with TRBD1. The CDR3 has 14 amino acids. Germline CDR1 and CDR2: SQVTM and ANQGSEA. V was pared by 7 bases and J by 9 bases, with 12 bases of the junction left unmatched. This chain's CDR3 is CSAEDATGGLEQFF. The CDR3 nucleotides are TGCAGCGCCGAGGATGCGACAGGGGGCCTTGAGCAGTTCTTC.

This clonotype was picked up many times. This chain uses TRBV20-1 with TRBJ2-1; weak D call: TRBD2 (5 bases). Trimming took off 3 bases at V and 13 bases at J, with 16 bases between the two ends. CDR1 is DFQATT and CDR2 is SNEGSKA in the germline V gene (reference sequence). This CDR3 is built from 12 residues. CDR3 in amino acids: CSARVGIEGQFF. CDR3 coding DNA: TGCAGTGCTAGGGTGGGTATAGAGGGACAGTTCTTC.

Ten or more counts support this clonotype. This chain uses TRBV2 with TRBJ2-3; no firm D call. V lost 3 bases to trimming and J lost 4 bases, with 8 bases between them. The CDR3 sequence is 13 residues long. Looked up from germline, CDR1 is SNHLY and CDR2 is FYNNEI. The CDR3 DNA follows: TGTGCCAGCAGTGAGGGTTACGCAGATACGCAGTATTTT. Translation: CASSEGYADTQYF. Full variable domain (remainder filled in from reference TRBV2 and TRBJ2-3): EPEVTQTPSHQVTQMGQEVILRCVPISNHLYFYWYRQILGQKVEFLVSFYNNEISEKSEIFDDQFSVERPDGSNFTLKIRSTKLEDSAMYFCASSEGYADTQYFGPGTRLTVL.

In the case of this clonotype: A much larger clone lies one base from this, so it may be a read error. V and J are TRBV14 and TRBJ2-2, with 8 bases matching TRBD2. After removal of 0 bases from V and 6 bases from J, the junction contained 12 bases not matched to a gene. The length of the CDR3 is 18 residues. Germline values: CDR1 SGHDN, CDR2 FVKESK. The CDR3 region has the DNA TGTGCCAGCAGCCAAGATGCGGTAGCGGGGTTAAGGGCCGGGGAGCTGTTTTTT. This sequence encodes CASSQDAVAGLRAGELFF.

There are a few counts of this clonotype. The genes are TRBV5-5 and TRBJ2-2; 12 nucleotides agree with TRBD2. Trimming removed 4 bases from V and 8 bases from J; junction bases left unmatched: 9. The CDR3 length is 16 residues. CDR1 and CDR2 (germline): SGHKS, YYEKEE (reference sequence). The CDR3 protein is CASSPLAGGPGGELFF. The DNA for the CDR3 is TGTGCCAGCAGCCCCCTAGCGGGAGGGCCTGGGGGGGAGCTGTTTTTT.

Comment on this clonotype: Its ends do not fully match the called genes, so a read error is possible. CDR3 region: CASSPRRGQTDQHQHF. The CDR3 nucleotides are TGCGCCAGCAGTCCCCGCAGGGGGCAGACGGATCAGCACCAACATTTT. The J gene is TRBJ1-5, the V gene TRBV27, with TRBD1 identical over 8 bases. The CDR3 is made up of 16 amino acids. Germline V lookup: CDR1 MNHEY, CDR2 SMNVEV (reference sequence).

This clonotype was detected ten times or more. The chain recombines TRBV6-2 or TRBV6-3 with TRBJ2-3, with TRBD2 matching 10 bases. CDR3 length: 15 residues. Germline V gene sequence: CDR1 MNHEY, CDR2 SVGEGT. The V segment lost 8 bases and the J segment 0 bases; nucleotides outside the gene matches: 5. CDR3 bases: TGTGCCAGCCTACTGACTAGCGGGAGCACAGATACGCAGTATTTT. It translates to CASLLTSGSTDTQYF.

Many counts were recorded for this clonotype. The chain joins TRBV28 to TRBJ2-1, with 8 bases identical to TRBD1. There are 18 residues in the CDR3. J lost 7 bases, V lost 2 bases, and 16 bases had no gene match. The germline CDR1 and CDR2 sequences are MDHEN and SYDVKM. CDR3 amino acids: CASSLSVQGADWGNEQFF. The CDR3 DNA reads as TGTGCCAGCAGTTTAAGTGTGCAGGGGGCGGATTGGGGTAATGAGCAGTTCTTC.

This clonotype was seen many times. CDR3 DNA sequence: TGCAGCTATAGAGCGGGAGAACACTACGAGCAGTACTTC. This sequence encodes CSYRAGEHYEQYF. The J gene is TRBJ2-7, the V gene TRBV29-1; 8 positions agree with TRBD2. Trimming at V came to 8 bases and at J to 3 bases, leaving 9 bases not matched to a gene. CDR3 length: 13 amino acids. The germline gives CDR1 SQVTM, CDR2 ANQGSEA.

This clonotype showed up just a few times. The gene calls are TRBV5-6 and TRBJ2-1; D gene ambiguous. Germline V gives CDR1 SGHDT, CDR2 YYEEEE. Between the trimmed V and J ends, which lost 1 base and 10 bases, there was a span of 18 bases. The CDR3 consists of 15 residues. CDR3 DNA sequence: TGTGCCAGCAGCTTGTGGCTGCACTCCGGCCGGGAGCAGTTCTTC. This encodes CASSLWLHSGREQFF.

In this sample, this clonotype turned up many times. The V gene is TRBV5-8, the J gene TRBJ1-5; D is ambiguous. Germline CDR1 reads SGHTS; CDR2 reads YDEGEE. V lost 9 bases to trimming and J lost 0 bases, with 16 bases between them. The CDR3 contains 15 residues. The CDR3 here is CATINGRVSNQPQHF. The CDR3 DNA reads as TGTGCCACTATAAATGGCCGGGTTAGCAATCAGCCCCAGCATTTT. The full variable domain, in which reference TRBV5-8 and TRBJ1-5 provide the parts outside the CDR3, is EAGVTQSPTHLIKTRGQQATLRCSPISGHTSVYWYQQALGLGLQFLLWYDEGEERNRGNFPPRFSGRQFPNYSSELNVNALELEDSALYLCATINGRVSNQPQHFGDGTRLSIL.

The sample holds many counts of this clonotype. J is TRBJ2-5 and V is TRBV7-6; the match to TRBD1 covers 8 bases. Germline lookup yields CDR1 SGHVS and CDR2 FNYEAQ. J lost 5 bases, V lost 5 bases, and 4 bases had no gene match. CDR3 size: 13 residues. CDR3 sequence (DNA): TGTGCCAGCAGCCCGACAGGGGTGGAGACCCAGTACTTC. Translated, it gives CASSPTGVETQYF.

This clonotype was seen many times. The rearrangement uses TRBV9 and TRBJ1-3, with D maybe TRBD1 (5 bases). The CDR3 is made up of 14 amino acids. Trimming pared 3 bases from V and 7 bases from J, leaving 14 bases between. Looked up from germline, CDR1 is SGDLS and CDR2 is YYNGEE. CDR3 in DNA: TGTGCCAGCAGCGACCGGGACCGGCGGAACACCATATATTTT. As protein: CASSDRDRRNTIYF.

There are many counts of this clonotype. The CDR3 sequence is CSARRDSYEQYF. The CDR3, as DNA: TGCAGTGCCAGAAGGGACTCCTACGAGCAGTACTTC. This chain uses TRBV20-1 with TRBJ2-7, with D uncertain. CDR3 length equals 12 residues. V lost 6 bases and J lost 0, with 9 bases in between. The germline V gene has CDR1 DFQATT and CDR2 SNEGSKA (reference sequence).

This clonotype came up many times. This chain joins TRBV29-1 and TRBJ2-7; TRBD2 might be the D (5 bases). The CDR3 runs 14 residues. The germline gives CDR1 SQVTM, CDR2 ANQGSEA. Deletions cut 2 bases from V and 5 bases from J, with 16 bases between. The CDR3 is CSVERLAGNNEQYF. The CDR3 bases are TGCAGCGTTGAAAGGCTAGCCGGAAATAACGAGCAGTACTTC.

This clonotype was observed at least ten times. DNA for the CDR3: TGCGCCAGCAGCTTAAACTGGCGGGACAACAGGGATATTTATAATGAGCAGTTCTTC. It is translated as CASSLNWRDNRDIYNEQFF. The gene calls are TRBV5-1 and TRBJ2-1; the D call may be TRBD1 or TRBD2 (6 bases each). Looked up from germline, CDR1 is SGHRS and CDR2 is YFSETQ. Trimming pared 2 bases from V and 7 bases from J, leaving 28 bases between. The CDR3 runs 19 residues.

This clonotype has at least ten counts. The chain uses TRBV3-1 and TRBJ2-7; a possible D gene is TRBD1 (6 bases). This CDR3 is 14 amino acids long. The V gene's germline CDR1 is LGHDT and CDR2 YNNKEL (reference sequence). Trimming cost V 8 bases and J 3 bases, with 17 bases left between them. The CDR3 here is CASGPGTRLYEQYF. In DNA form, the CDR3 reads TGTGCCAGCGGACCCGGGACACGACTCTACGAGCAGTACTTC.